One sample yielded the 20 T cell receptor beta chains listed below, sequenced in a study of tumor-infiltrating lymphocytes in oesophageal squamous cell carcinoma. TCRdb reprocessed the PCR reads via MiXCR and lists one record per CDR3 protein. This table has about 11,000 distinct CDR3 sequences, around 53% appearing once. Sequenced material: esophageal tumor tissue. These receptors were obtained from a male donor with esophageal squamous cell carcinoma.

This clonotype ranks as medium-sized. The chain has TRBV12-3 or TRBV12-4 and TRBJ2-7, with 8 bases identical to TRBD1. J was trimmed by 3 bases and V by 2 bases; bases with no gene match: 6. The CDR3 has 15 amino acids. CDR3 region: CASSLYTDRDYEQYF. DNA of the CDR3: TGTGCCAGCAGTTTATATACGGACAGGGACTACGAGCAGTACTTC.

V gene TRBV6-1 combines with J gene TRBJ2-1; 7 bases line up with TRBD1. V gave up 6 bases and J gave up 1 base; unmatched junction bases: 12. This CDR3 spans 17 amino acids. The germline CDR1 and CDR2 sequences are MNHNS and SASEGT. CDR3 sequence reads: CASSYDRVAYSYNEQFF. Written as DNA, the CDR3 is TGTGCCAGCAGCTACGACAGGGTGGCGTATTCCTACAATGAGCAGTTCTTC.

The rearrangement uses TRBV4-2 and TRBJ1-1, with TRBD1 matching 9 bases. The V and J ends lost 3 bases and 5 bases, in that order; junction bases with no gene match: 4. The CDR3 length is 14 residues. Germline CDR1 is LGHNA and CDR2 is YNFKEQ. The CDR3 spells CASSHWDRATEAFF. The CDR3 nucleotides are TGTGCCAGCAGCCATTGGGACAGGGCGACTGAAGCTTTCTTT.

The chain links TRBV27 to TRBJ2-3; D is unclear. V shed 10 bases and J shed 1 base, with 12 bases lying between them. Germline CDR1 reads MNHEY; CDR2 reads SMNVEV (reference sequence). This CDR3 region has 13 residues. The CDR3 DNA sequence: TGTGCCATCGCTCATGGCGGCACAGATACGCAGTATTTT. It encodes CAIAHGGTDTQYF.

The V call is TRBV7-6, the J call TRBJ1-5; possible D gene TRBD1, 6 bases. The CDR3 runs 14 residues. V was shortened by 4 bases and J by 3 bases, with 10 bases between the two germline ends. The germline V gene encodes CDR1 SGHVS and CDR2 FNYEAQ. The CDR3 here is CASSSQGPNQPQHF. The CDR3 DNA follows: TGTGCCAGCAGCTCACAGGGACCCAATCAGCCCCAGCATTTT.

As regards this clonotype: The CDR3 does not end in the conserved phenylalanine or tryptophan, so this is likely a read error. It is unclear where the CDR3 begins or ends on the DNA, so no DNA is shown, and the CDR3 is as TCRdb lists it. The chain employs TRBV7-8 and TRBJ2-7; the D call in the table, TRBD2, was not verified against the DNA. From germline, CDR1 is SGHVS and CDR2 FQNEAQ. The CDR3 length equals 16 residues, ends included. The chain's CDR3 is CASSLVAGGLEQYFGA.

This chain uses TRBV12-3 or TRBV12-4 with TRBJ2-5, with 9 bases fitting TRBD2. There are 17 residues in the CDR3. The V gene end was trimmed by 1 base and the J gene end by 7 bases; junction bases not matched to a gene: 13. DNA of the CDR3: TGTGCCAGCAGTTTAGGGGTGGATAGCGGGAGAGCGGGGACCCAGTACTTC. This sequence encodes CASSLGVDSGRAGTQYF.

V gene TRBV6-1 combines with J gene TRBJ2-4, with TRBD1 as a possible D gene (5 bases). The end of the DNA fits TRBJ2-7 better, so the J call may be wrong. The CDR3 spans 14 residues. CDR1 and CDR2 from the germline V gene are MNHNS and SASEGT. CDR3 in DNA: TGTGCCAGCAGTGAACAGGGTAACTTATACGAGCAGTACTTC. It codes for CASSEQGNLYEQYF.

This clonotype is classed as medium-sized (0.01 to 0.1%). The chain is built from TRBV7-9 and TRBJ2-7; TRBD1 matches at 8 bases. V lost 5 bases to trimming and J lost 2 bases; unmatched junction nucleotides: 5. The CDR3 runs 14 residues. Germline assignment: CDR1 SEHNR and CDR2 FQNEAQ (reference sequence). The CDR3 loop is CASSRWTGTYEQYF. CDR3 DNA sequence: TGTGCCAGCAGCCGATGGACAGGGACCTACGAGCAGTACTTC. Full variable domain (remainder filled in from reference TRBV7-9 and TRBJ2-7): DTGVSQNPRHKITKRGQNVTFRCDPISEHNRLYWYRQTLGQGPEFLTYFQNEAQLEKSRLLSDRFSAERPKGSFSTLEIQRTEQGDSAMYLCASSRWTGTYEQYFGPGTRLTVT.

This clonotype was counted at least ten times. This chain uses TRBV7-9 with TRBJ2-7; unclear D gene. V lost 3 bases, J lost 2 bases, and 14 bases lay in between. This CDR3 has 15 residues. Germline V gives CDR1 SEHNR, CDR2 FQNEAQ (reference sequence). The CDR3 spells CASSLNQLEPYEQYF. The CDR3 DNA sequence: TGTGCCAGCAGCTTGAATCAATTGGAACCCTACGAGCAGTACTTC.

The chain has TRBV5-6 and TRBJ2-1; 9 bases are shared with TRBD2. With the DNA end fitting TRBJ2-7 better, the J assignment may be wrong. Germline V gene sequence: CDR1 SGHDT, CDR2 YYEEEE. The CDR3 spans 14 residues. The CDR3 protein is CASSLGGRDYEQYF. CDR3 in DNA: TGTGCCAGCAGCTTGGGCGGGAGGGACTACGAGCAGTACTTC.

The J gene is TRBJ1-2, the V gene TRBV12-3 or TRBV12-4, with a possible D match to TRBD1 (6 bases). CDR3 size: 15 residues. V gave up 6 bases and J gave up 0 bases, with 14 bases separating them. The CDR3 spells CASRPRTASNYGYTF. The CDR3 bases are TGTGCCAGCAGGCCCCGGACAGCTTCTAACTATGGCTACACCTTC.

Remarks on this clonotype: Sequence at one end of the junction differs from germline and may be a read error. The rearrangement uses TRBV4-1 and TRBJ2-5, with D maybe TRBD2 (5 bases). This CDR3 region has 14 residues. Germline V CDR1 and CDR2: MGHRA, YSYEKL. The CDR3 DNA reads TGTGCCAGCAGCCAAGTGGGGTTAGCGAAGGAGGAGTTCTTC. Translated, it gives CASSQVGLAKEEFF.

The chain carries TRBV7-6 and TRBJ2-7, with D maybe TRBD2 (6 bases). The J call is uncertain, as TRBJ2-5 better fits the DNA end. Germline V gives CDR1 SGHVS, CDR2 FNYEAQ. This CDR3 is built from 13 residues. The CDR3 loop is CASSLGGRETQYF. In nucleotides, the CDR3 is TGTGCCAGCAGCTTAGGAGGGAGGGAGACCCAGTACTTC.

The genes are TRBV7-2 and TRBJ2-4; D gene uncertain. The J call is doubtful: the DNA matches TRBJ2-5 better. This CDR3 spans 15 amino acids. Germline values: CDR1 SGHTA, CDR2 FQGNSA. CDR3 nucleotides: TGTGCCAGCAGCGCAAGTCGACAACTCCAAGAGACCCAGTACTTC. Translation: CASSASRQLQETQYF.

J is TRBJ2-4 and V is TRBV7-3; D is possibly TRBD2 (5 bases). The DNA matches TRBJ2-1 better at its end, which makes the J call doubtful. The V gene's germline CDR1 is SGHTA and CDR2 FQGTGA. This CDR3 has 14 residues. CDR3 bases: TGTGCCAGCAGCTTATCTCGGGACTACAATGAGCAGTTCTTC. Protein sequence: CASSLSRDYNEQFF.

V and J are TRBV6-1 and TRBJ2-4, with D unresolved. The CDR3 has 11 amino acids. Looked up from germline, CDR1 is MNHNS and CDR2 is SASEGT. V was pared by 7 bases and J by 1 base, with 2 bases between. The chain's CDR3 is CASTAKNIQYF. The CDR3 region has the DNA TGTGCCAGCACCGCCAAAAACATTCAGTACTTC.

Concerning this clonotype itself: The CDR3 does not close with the conserved phenylalanine or tryptophan, likely indicating a read error. It is unclear where the CDR3 begins or ends on the DNA, so no DNA is shown, and the CDR3 is as TCRdb lists it. CDR3: CASSFVNGELFFGS. The chain combines TRBV27 with TRBJ1-6. Ends included, the CDR3 has 14 residues. Germline CDR1 MNHEY, CDR2 SMNVEV (reference sequence).

At least ten counts were recorded for this clonotype. A much larger clone differs from this one at a single base, so this may be a read error. The CDR3 here is CASSYSTGGIDEQYF. CDR3 DNA sequence: TGTGCCAGCAGTTACTCGACAGGGGGCATCGATGAGCAGTACTTC. This rearrangement joins TRBV6-5 to TRBJ2-7; TRBD1 agrees at 10 bases. Trimming cost V 0 bases and J 7 bases; bases outside gene matches: 6. This CDR3 spans 15 amino acids. CDR1 and CDR2 from the germline V gene are MNHEY and SVGAGI.

CDR3 nucleotide sequence: TGTGCCAGCAGCTATACACGGGCCTACGAGCAGTACTTC. It encodes CASSYTRAYEQYF. This rearrangement joins TRBV7-2 to TRBJ2-7; D unresolved. V lost 4 bases, J lost 2 bases, and 9 bases lay in between. Looked up from germline, CDR1 is SGHTA and CDR2 is FQGNSA. The CDR3 runs 13 residues.